This T cell receptor beta chain was profiled in a study of response to subunit inactivated influenza vaccine. General study results and limits: That few new T cells are recruited by each seasonal influenza vaccination was the authors' suggestion.

The germline V gene encodes CDR1 ENHRY and CDR2 SYGVKD. The V end lost 7 bases, the J end lost 6 bases, and 12 bases lay between the germline ends. The CDR3 is 12 residues long. Each CDR3 protein gets one entry after TCRdb re-called the RT-PCR reads with MiXCR. The sample lists about 300,000 distinct CDR3 sequences; roughly 22% were seen once. With regard to this clonotype: What it recognizes is unknown.

The TCR originated in a man between 50 and 75 years old who received an inactivated influenza vaccine. V gene TRBV10-3 combines with J gene TRBJ1-1; no clear D gene. This sample comprised PBMCs from blood, obtained about 20 months after vaccination. CDR3 amino acids: CAITKDGPEAFF. In DNA form, the CDR3 reads TGTGCCATCACCAAGGACGGCCCTGAAGCTTTCTTT.